The 26 T cell receptor beta chains below all came from one sample that was sequenced in a study of OX40 agonist ivuxolimab in advanced cancers. Generated by immunoSEQ multiplex PCR, the TCRdb table keeps only in-frame clones and is missing some. The sample comprises about 66,000 clones, 75% to 90% of which are singletons, and 8% to 10% rests with the top ten. The material was CD4+ or CD8+ T cells sorted from blood, obtained in a trial of the OX40 agonist ivuxolimab. The source of these receptors is an adult with an advanced solid tumor such as melanoma, head and neck, liver or kidney cancer.

The chain recombines TRBV7-8 with TRBJ1-6, with 8 bases aligning to TRBD1. The germline V gene has CDR1 SGHVS and CDR2 FQNEAQ. Germline trimming cut 6 bases from V and 7 bases from J; bases unmatched to any gene: 5. This CDR3 has 14 residues. CDR3 amino acids: CASRVQGDNSPLHF. The CDR3, as DNA: TGTGCCAGCAGAGTACAGGGGGACAATTCACCCCTCCACTTT.

This chain uses TRBV10-3 with TRBJ1-5; possibly TRBD1 for D (5 bases). Germline V gene sequence: CDR1 ENHRY, CDR2 SYGVKD. This CDR3 spans 14 amino acids. V shed 6 bases and J shed 6 bases, with 15 bases lying between them. The CDR3 is CAIREGQEGQPQHF. In DNA, the CDR3 is TGTGCCATCAGAGAGGGGCAGGAAGGTCAGCCCCAGCATTTT.

This chain connects TRBV19 to TRBJ1-1; D call uncertain. The CDR3 consists of 14 residues. CDR1 is LNHDA and CDR2 is SQIVND in the germline V gene (reference sequence). V was trimmed by 7 bases and J by 3 bases, leaving 15 bases between them. The CDR3 sequence: CASKVTSWDTEAFF. Here the CDR3 DNA reads TGTGCCAGTAAGGTAACCAGCTGGGACACTGAAGCTTTCTTT.

The V call is TRBV6-5, the J call TRBJ1-3, with D maybe TRBD1 (5 bases). V was trimmed by 6 bases and J by 0 bases, leaving 12 bases between them. Germline CDR1 is MNHEY and CDR2 is SVGAGI. The CDR3 is 15 residues long. The CDR3 spells CASRARVSSGNTIYF. In nucleotides, the CDR3 is TGTGCCAGCAGGGCCAGGGTTAGCTCTGGAAACACCATATATTTT.

The chain combines TRBV6-5 with TRBJ1-1; perhaps TRBD1 as D (5 bases). CDR1 is MNHEY and CDR2 is SVGAGI in the germline V gene. The length of the CDR3 is 13 residues. Trimming took 8 bases from V and 11 from J, leaving 21 bases between them. The CDR3 coding sequence is TGTGCCAGCTTCCCGGCTGGGGCGAGTATCGCTTTCTTT. Its protein product is CASFPAGASIAFF.

This chain joins TRBV7-2 and TRBJ2-1; 7 nucleotides match TRBD2. V lost 5 bases and J lost 9; bases outside the gene matches: 7. CDR3 size: 13 residues. Germline values: CDR1 SGHTA, CDR2 FQGNSA. As DNA, the CDR3 is TGTGCCAGCAGCCTCGGGACTATAGGTGAGCAGTTCTTC. Translation gives CASSLGTIGEQFF.

This chain connects TRBV7-2 to TRBJ1-4, with 10 bases aligning to TRBD1. In germline, CDR1 is SGHTA, CDR2 FQGNSA. J lost 7 bases, V lost 2 bases, and 4 bases had no gene match. The CDR3 is 15 amino acids. The CDR3 protein is CASSLMGTGAEKLFF. CDR3 bases: TGTGCCAGCAGCTTAATGGGGACAGGGGCTGAAAAACTGTTTTTT.

The chain joins TRBV9 to TRBJ2-2, with 8 bases fitting TRBD1. Germline CDR1 reads SGDLS; CDR2 reads YYNGEE. With 0 bases clipped from V and 6 bases from J, the junction kept 7 bases outside the gene matches. The CDR3 runs to 16 residues. In nucleotides, the CDR3 is TGTGCCAGCAGCGTAGGGACAGGGATAAGGGCCGGGGAGCTGTTTTTT. Its translation is CASSVGTGIRAGELFF. Full variable domain (outside the CDR3, taken from reference TRBV9 and TRBJ2-2): DSGVTQTPKHLITATGQRVTLRCSPRSGDLSVYWYQQSLDQGLQFLIQYYNGEERAKGNILERFSAQQFPDLHSELNLSSLELGDSALYFCASSVGTGIRAGELFFGEGSRLTVL.

The chain links TRBV2 to TRBJ2-7, with 9 bases matching TRBD1. The CDR3 is 12 residues long. With 6 bases clipped from V and 10 bases from J, the junction kept 7 bases outside the gene matches. Germline V gene lookup returns CDR1 SNHLY and CDR2 FYNNEI. This CDR3 reads CASRDRGRNQYF. The CDR3, as DNA: TGTGCCAGCAGGGACAGGGGCAGGAACCAGTACTTC.

This chain connects TRBV5-4 to TRBJ2-3, with D tentatively TRBD1 (6 bases). CDR1 and CDR2 from the germline V gene are SGHNT and YYREEE (reference sequence). V lost 0 bases to trimming and J lost 3 bases, with 8 bases between them. This CDR3 spans 14 amino acids. DNA of the CDR3: TGTGCCAGCAGCTTGGCAGGGGAGACAGATACGCAGTATTTT. This codes for CASSLAGETDTQYF.

The chain links TRBV5-1 to TRBJ2-3; 9 bases align to TRBD2. The CDR3 covers 15 residues. CDR1 and CDR2 from the germline V gene are SGHRS and YFSETQ. Losses at the gene ends were 3 bases for V and 7 bases for J; bases not matched to a gene: 9. CDR3 coding DNA: TGCGCCAGCAGCTCCCCAAGCGGGGGGAAGTATACGCAGTATTTT. This codes for CASSSPSGGKYTQYF.

The chain links TRBV2 to TRBJ1-3; no reliable D call. Germline V gene lookup returns CDR1 SNHLY and CDR2 FYNNEI. The CDR3 has 17 residues. V gave up 1 base and J gave up 0 bases, with 13 bases separating them. As DNA, the CDR3 is TGTGCCAGCAGTGAAGGGAGTCCTATCCGCTCTGGAAACACCATATATTTT. This gives the protein CASSEGSPIRSGNTIYF. The complete variable domain, with remaining parts taken from reference TRBV2 and TRBJ1-3, reads EPEVTQTPSHQVTQMGQEVILRCVPISNHLYFYWYRQILGQKVEFLVSFYNNEISEKSEIFDDQFSVERPDGSNFTLKIRSTKLEDSAMYFCASSEGSPIRSGNTIYFGEGSWLTVV.

J is TRBJ1-1 and V is TRBV7-9, with 9 bases aligning to TRBD1. CDR3 size: 13 residues. Germline V gives CDR1 SEHNR, CDR2 FQNEAQ (reference sequence). V lost 5 bases to trimming and J lost 5 bases; unmatched junction nucleotides: 3. CDR3 sequence: CASSDDRGTEAFF. The CDR3 nucleotides read TGTGCCAGCAGCGATGACAGGGGGACTGAAGCTTTCTTT. Filled out from reference TRBV7-9 and TRBJ1-1, the complete variable domain reads DTGVSQNPRHKITKRGQNVTFRCDPISEHNRLYWYRQTLGQGPEFLTYFQNEAQLEKSRLLSDRFSAERPKGSFSTLEIQRTEQGDSAMYLCASSDDRGTEAFFGQGTRLTVV.

This clone was seen a few times. This chain connects TRBV9 to TRBJ1-3; the D gene is possibly TRBD1 (5 bases). The CDR3 runs to 15 residues. Germline CDR1 and CDR2: SGDLS and YYNGEE. The V end lost 2 bases, the J end lost 0 bases, and 9 bases lay between the germline ends. CDR3 in amino acids: CASSVQGNSGNTIYF. The CDR3 DNA reads TGTGCCAGCAGCGTTCAGGGCAACTCTGGAAACACCATATATTTT.

The rearrangement joins TRBV4-1 to TRBJ2-5; the match to TRBD1 covers 7 bases. In germline, CDR1 is MGHRA, CDR2 YSYEKL. The junction had 20 bases not matched to a gene; V was cut back by 4 bases and J by 3 bases. The CDR3 covers 19 residues. Here the CDR3 DNA reads TGCGCCAGCAGCCCGATTTCCTCTCGGCCCGGACAGGCCGAAGAGACCCAGTACTTC. It yields the protein CASSPISSRPGQAEETQYF.

J is TRBJ2-2 and V is TRBV2, with TRBD2 identical over 10 bases. This CDR3 is built from 14 residues. Germline V gene sequence: CDR1 SNHLY, CDR2 FYNNEI. V lost 8 bases, J lost 6 bases, and 6 bases stayed unmatched. CDR3 loop: CASGGLASAGELFF. CDR3 bases: TGTGCCAGCGGGGGACTAGCGTCAGCCGGGGAGCTGTTTTTT.

The CDR3 DNA is TGTGCCTGGGGGAGGGGGGCGACACCCCTCCACTTT. Protein sequence: CAWGRGATPLHF. The V and J genes are TRBV30 and TRBJ1-6; D may be TRBD1 (6 bases). Trimming cost V 5 bases and J 11 bases, with 13 bases left between them. Germline V gene data show CDR1 as GTSNPN and CDR2 as SVGIG (reference sequence). The CDR3 sequence is 12 residues long.

The chain couples TRBV28 to TRBJ1-6; 7 bases are a match to TRBD1. CDR1 MDHEN and CDR2 SYDVKM come from the germline V gene. This CDR3 has 15 residues. The J segment lost 6 bases and the V segment lost 5 bases, leaving 7 bases of the junction unmatched. CDR3 nucleotide sequence: TGTGCCAGCAGTCTCCGGACAGGAACTAATTCACCCCTCCACTTT. Translating gives CASSLRTGTNSPLHF. Combining the CDR3 with reference TRBV28 and TRBJ1-6 gives the whole variable domain DVKVTQSSRYLVKRTGEKVFLECVQDMDHENMFWYRQDPGLGLRLIYFSYDVKMKEKGDIPEGYSVSREKKERFSLILESASTNQTSMYLCASSLRTGTNSPLHFGNGTRLTVT.

This clone was seen more than once but under ten times. This sequence joins TRBV5-1 and TRBJ2-7; no reliable D call. The CDR3 contains 14 residues. The V end was cut by 2 bases, the J end by 2 bases, with 11 bases between. Germline V gene data show CDR1 as SGHRS and CDR2 as YFSETQ. The CDR3 spells CASSFGTYAYEQYF. The CDR3 bases are TGCGCCAGCAGCTTTGGAACTTACGCCTACGAGCAGTACTTC.

This chain joins TRBV5-4 and TRBJ1-6, with a tentative D call TRBD1 (5 bases). The CDR3 runs 14 residues. Trimming took off 6 bases at V and 10 bases at J, with 17 bases between the two ends. Germline CDR1 and CDR2: SGHNT and YYREEE (reference sequence). The DNA for the CDR3 is TGTGCCAGCACCTCCGGGACGGACGAATCACCCCTCCACTTT. Translation gives CASTSGTDESPLHF.

The chain has TRBV6-5 and TRBJ2-3; D is possibly TRBD2 (6 bases). With 4 bases removed from V and 2 bases from J, the gap between germline ends came to 13 bases. Germline CDR1 MNHEY, CDR2 SVGAGI. The length of the CDR3 is 15 residues. CDR3 coding DNA: TGTGCCAGCAGTTCCACGGGGGTCAACACAGATACGCAGTATTTT. Amino acids: CASSSTGVNTDTQYF.

This clone was picked up one time. The chain employs TRBV6-5 and TRBJ1-1, with no clear D. The V gene lost 0 bases and the J gene lost 2 bases, with 7 bases spanning the gap. The CDR3 spans 14 residues. CDR1 and CDR2 (germline): MNHEY, SVGAGI. The CDR3 loop is CASSYSLGNTEAFF. The DNA for the CDR3 is TGTGCCAGCAGTTACTCGTTAGGAAACACTGAAGCTTTCTTT.

This clone was found once. This chain uses TRBV9 with TRBJ1-1; 10 bases are shared with TRBD1. Trimming at V came to 3 bases and at J to 0 bases, leaving 11 bases not matched to a gene. CDR1 and CDR2 from the germline V gene are SGDLS and YYNGEE. This CDR3 contains 18 residues. The CDR3 region has the DNA TGTGCCAGCAGCGCGAGACCGGGACAGGGGACCATGAACACTGAAGCTTTCTTT. Translated, it gives CASSARPGQGTMNTEAFF.

The chain couples TRBV27 to TRBJ2-3, with 11 bases matching TRBD2. In germline, CDR1 is MNHEY, CDR2 SMNVEV (reference sequence). The junction had 14 bases not matched to a gene; V was cut back by 7 bases and J by 5 bases. This CDR3 contains 17 residues. DNA for the CDR3: TGTGCCAGCATTCAGGGAGGCCTAGCGGGGGGCCAAGATACGCAGTATTTT. Translating it yields CASIQGGLAGGQDTQYF.

This chain uses TRBV6-5 with TRBJ2-5; 7 bases fit TRBD2. The trim removed 5 bases at V and 1 base at J, leaving 1 base unmatched. The CDR3 has 13 residues. Germline lookup yields CDR1 MNHEY and CDR2 SVGAGI. The CDR3 DNA is TGTGCCAGCAGTACTAGCGCCCAAGAGACCCAGTACTTC. It yields the protein CASSTSAQETQYF.

The chain uses TRBV11-2 and TRBJ2-1; D perhaps matches TRBD2 (5 bases). The germline CDR1 and CDR2 sequences are SGHAT and FQNNGV. CDR3 length equals 12 residues. V was pared by 5 bases and J by 10 bases, with 12 bases between. CDR3 region: CASSLLRGEQFF. The CDR3 bases are TGTGCCAGCAGCCTACTCCGCGGGGAGCAGTTCTTC.